The entry below describes one TCR beta chain. V lost 11 bases, J lost 0 bases, and 5 bases lay in between. The germline gives CDR1 MDHEN, CDR2 SYDVKM. The CDR3 is 11 residues long. This sample was taken from a study of metastatic and nonmetastatic thyroid tumors. Patients had received no treatment of any kind before thyroid surgery. TCRdb re-analyzed the PCR reads through MiXCR. This sample has tens of thousands of clones, with roughly 33% found just once. The TCR sequence derives from a female donor with papillary thyroid cancer or a benign thyroid nodule (not recorded which). Some clones in this sample may be carry-over from other donors' samples. Specimen: tumor tissue. This chain links TRBV28 with TRBJ2-1; D gene ambiguous. The CDR3 reads CAHSSYNEQFF. CDR3 bases: TGTGCCCATAGCTCCTACAATGAGCAGTTCTTC.